This T cell receptor (beta chain) was sequenced in a study of CD8+ T cells in alopecia areata. Treatment of the sample: oral pan-JAK inhibitor, 5-10 mg twice daily. Sorting of CD4+ and CD8+ T cells was performed on PBMCs. After isolation, RNA underwent reverse transcription to generate cDNA as the sequencing template. The assay was immunoSEQ multiplex PCR, and TCRdb's table has in-frame clones only and misses some. The table has under 200,000 clones, approximately 60% seen once; the top ten hold 12% to 15%. The CDR3 covers 17 residues. Germline V gene sequence: CDR1 SGHRS, CDR2 YFSETQ. With 1 base removed from V and 3 bases from J, the gap between germline ends came to 17 bases.

Sequenced material: CD4+ T cells sorted from blood, taken at week 24, from a patient treated with tofacitinib. The clonotype was recovered from a human donor with alopecia areata. V is TRBV5-1 and J is TRBJ2-1, with D perhaps TRBD1 (6 bases). The CDR3 region has the DNA TGCGCCAGCAGCTTGTCGCAGGGGCAGGGCCTCTACAATGAGCAGTTCTTC. Amino acids: CASSLSQGQGLYNEQFF.